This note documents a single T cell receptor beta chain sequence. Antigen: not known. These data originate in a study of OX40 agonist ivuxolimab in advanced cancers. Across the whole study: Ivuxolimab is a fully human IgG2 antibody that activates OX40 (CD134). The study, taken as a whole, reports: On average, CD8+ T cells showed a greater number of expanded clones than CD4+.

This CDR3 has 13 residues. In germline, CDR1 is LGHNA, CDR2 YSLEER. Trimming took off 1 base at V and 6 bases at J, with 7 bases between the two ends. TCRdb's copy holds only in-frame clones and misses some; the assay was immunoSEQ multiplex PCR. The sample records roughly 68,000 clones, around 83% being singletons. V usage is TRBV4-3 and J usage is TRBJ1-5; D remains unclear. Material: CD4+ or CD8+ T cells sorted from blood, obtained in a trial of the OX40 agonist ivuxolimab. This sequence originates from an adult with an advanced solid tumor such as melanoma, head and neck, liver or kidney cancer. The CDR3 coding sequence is TGCGCCAGCAGCCAAGGGTCTAGTCAGCCCCAGCATTTT. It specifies CASSQGSSQPQHF.